This T cell receptor (beta chain) derives from a study of Graves' ophthalmopathy and Graves' hyperthyroidism (dated by TCRdb to 2016 to 2019). Regarding the study in general: Peripheral blood was collected at initial diagnosis, prior to any treatment. In over 5 hyperthyroidism patients, the T-cell repertoire of thyroid tissue was compared with the T-cell repertoire of blood. In total, over 130 blood samples were TCR-sequenced: 40 to 45 ophthalmopathy, about 75 hyperthyroidism and approximately 17 hyperthyroidism-to-ophthalmopathy patients. To explore V-J signatures that distinguish ophthalmopathy from hyperthyroidism, a discovery set of about 99 patients was enrolled, made up of roughly 41 with ophthalmopathy and 57 with stable hyperthyroidism. Following sample collection, hyperthyroidism patients were given methimazole at a starting dose of 30 mg daily, and ophthalmopathy patients were given high-dose intravenous methylprednisolone. For independent validation, a separate cohort was made up of approximately 18 hyperthyroidism patients plus 17 patients who later progressed from hyperthyroidism to ophthalmopathy. TCR beta repertoire signatures were used to distinguish Graves' ophthalmopathy from Graves' hyperthyroidism and to predict progression to ophthalmopathy. Here is what the overall study found, with its caveats: No statistical method was used to set the sample size in advance, and the investigators knew which group each participant was assigned to. In validation, the model predicted ophthalmopathy progression with about 70% sensitivity and less than 80% specificity; some 13 predicted patients were CT-confirmed with GO in a median of approximately 6.2 months. In cross-validation, the 13-signature model distinguished ophthalmopathy from stable hyperthyroidism with approximately 90% sensitivity and about 81% specificity, while in the test set the corresponding values were about 80% and 75%. Most expanded thyroid clonotypes with frequency above 0.001 were also detected in blood, suggesting blood repertoires may reflect the thyroid immune response.

This clonotype has ten or more counts. Its antigen is unknown. Base qualities are not recorded, but no much larger clone differs from it by a single base. Ophthalmopathy patients had moderately to severely active disease, Clinical Activity Score of at least 3, NOSPECS grade of at least 4, and disease duration under 3 months. Patients with other autoimmune diseases, uncontrolled infections, pregnancy or lactation were excluded from the study. Clinical symptoms, serum thyroxine, TRAb, thyroid ultrasound and orbital computed tomography were used for diagnosis. PBMCs were isolated from approximately 10 ml of fresh peripheral blood by Ficoll-Paque density gradient centrifugation. Total RNA was extracted using Trizol reagent, and RNA quality was checked on an Agilent 2100 Bioanalyzer. For repertoire sequencing, TCR beta CDR3 regions were amplified from RNA transcripts. A first-round RT-PCR used HTBI primers with the Qiagen OneStep RT-PCR kit, followed by a second-round multiplex PCR, size selection and purification. The libraries underwent paired-end sequencing with 100 bp reads on an Illumina HiSeq2000. Per the authors' processing: SOAPnuke was used to process the reads, removing any read that contained adapters or uncalled bases, had a mean Phred below 15, or lacked an exact match to the constant primer or identifier. COPE v1.2.5 was used to merge high-quality paired reads. Unique nucleotide sequences were defined as clonotypes and aligned to IMGT TRB V, D and J references using MiTCR v1.1. The analysis was limited to V-J combinations with a frequency above 0.0001, which together covered over 98% of repertoires. For each V-J combination, a TCR clonal expansion and chaos score was defined as F50 clonal expansion divided by the chaos observed in the TCRdist matrix. Welch's t-statistics and random forest were used to reduce the features to 10 to 15 V-J combinations, which were then used as input to a naive Bayes classifier. The Morisita-Horn index was used to measure how similar the thyroid and blood repertoires were. TCRdb applied fastp at Q25 and MiXCR to the public reads, then kept only in-frame beta chains. Entries are consolidated by CDR3 protein sequence, retaining the most common genes and DNA. Clone size and V and J calls follow TCRdb, not the original study. The sample table lists about 660,000 distinct CDR3 sequences, under 50% of them with a count of one. Jointly, the top ten make up over 2.5% of the sample.

This sequence was found in an adult man with Graves' ophthalmopathy. Sequencing used peripheral blood.

The CDR3 protein: CASSEYTDNEKLFF. DNA sequence: TGCGCCAGCAGTGAGTATACAGACAATGAAAAACTGTTTTTT. This sequence uses TRBV10-2 and TRBJ1-4, with the D gene uncertain. The germline V gene encodes CDR1 WSHSY and CDR2 SAAADI. Measured from the cysteine to the phenylalanine, the CDR3 is 14 residues long. The sequence is cut down to CDR3 DNA, 42 bases in frame from base 1. The V end loses 1 base and the J end loses 5 bases, and a stretch of 8 bases separates them.